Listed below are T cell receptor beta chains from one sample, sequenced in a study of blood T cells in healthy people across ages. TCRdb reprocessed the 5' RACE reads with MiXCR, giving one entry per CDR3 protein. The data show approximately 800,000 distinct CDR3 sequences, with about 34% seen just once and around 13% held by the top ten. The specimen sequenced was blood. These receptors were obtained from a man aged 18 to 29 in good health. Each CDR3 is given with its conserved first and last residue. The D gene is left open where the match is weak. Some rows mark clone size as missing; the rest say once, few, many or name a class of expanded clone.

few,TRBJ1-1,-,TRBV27,CASRTWGADMNTEAFF,TGTGCCAGCAGGACATGGGGGGCGGATATGAACACTGAAGCTTTCTTT
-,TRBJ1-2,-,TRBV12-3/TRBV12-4,CASSLSGKVSGVLHYGYTF,TGTGCCAGCAGTTTATCAGGGAAGGTCTCGGGTGTCCTGCACTATGGCTACACCTTC
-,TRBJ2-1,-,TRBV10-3,CAIREGASYYNEQFF,TGTGCCATCAGGGAGGGAGCTTCCTATTACAATGAGCAGTTCTTC
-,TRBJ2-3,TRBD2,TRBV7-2,CASSPGLVDADTQYF,TGTGCCAGCAGCCCGGGACTAGTCGACGCAGATACGCAGTATTTT
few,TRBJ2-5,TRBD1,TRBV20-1,CSAKGQPWETQYF,TGCAGTGCTAAGGGACAGCCATGGGAGACCCAGTACTTC
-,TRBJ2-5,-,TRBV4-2,CASSQDLTQRETQYF,TGTGCCAGCAGCCAAGATCTGACACAGCGGGAGACCCAGTACTTC
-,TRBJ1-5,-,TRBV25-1,CASSESGVYSNQPQHF,TGTGCCAGCAGTGAATCTGGGGTCTATAGCAATCAGCCCCAGCATTTT
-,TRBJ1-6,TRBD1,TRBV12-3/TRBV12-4,CASSTGGGSYNSPLHF,TGTGCCAGCAGTACAGGGGGGGGCTCCTATAATTCACCCCTCCACTTT
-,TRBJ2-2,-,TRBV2,CAGGITGELFF,TGTGCCGGGGGGATCACCGGAGAGCTGTTTTTT
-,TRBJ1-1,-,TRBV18,CASSPPNSPYEAFF,TGTGCCAGCTCACCACCGAACAGCCCGTATGAAGCTTTCTTT
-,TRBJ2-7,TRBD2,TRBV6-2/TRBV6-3,CASTHRSGGKNEQYF,TGTGCCAGCACCCACCGCAGCGGGGGTAAGAATGAGCAGTACTTC
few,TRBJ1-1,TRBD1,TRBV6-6,CASSYRTGRTEAFF,TGTGCCAGCAGTTACCGGACAGGGAGGACTGAAGCTTTCTTT
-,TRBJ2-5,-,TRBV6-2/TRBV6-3,CASSYAAGRYF,TGTGCCAGCAGTTACGCGGCAGGGAGGTACTTC
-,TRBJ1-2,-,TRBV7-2,CASEGDHYGYTF,TGTGCCAGCGAGGGGGACCACTATGGCTACACCTTC
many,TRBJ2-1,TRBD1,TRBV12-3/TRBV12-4,CASSWGQVKQFF,TGTGCCAGCAGTTGGGGACAGGTGAAGCAGTTCTTC
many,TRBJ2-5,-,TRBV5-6,CASSLTGKRETQYF,TGTGCCAGCAGCTTGACAGGAAAGCGAGAGACCCAGTACTTC
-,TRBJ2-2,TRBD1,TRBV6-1,CASVLRGLDTGELFF,TGTGCCAGCGTCCTGAGGGGGCTGGACACCGGGGAGCTGTTTTTT
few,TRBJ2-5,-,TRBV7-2,CASSSWPTAQETQYF,TGTGCCAGCAGCTCATGGCCTACGGCCCAAGAGACCCAGTACTTC
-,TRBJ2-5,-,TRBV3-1,CASSQDHASVETQYF,TGTGCCAGCAGCCAAGATCATGCTAGCGTGGAGACCCAGTACTTC
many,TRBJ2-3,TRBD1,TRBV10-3,CAIRAPLDRVETDTQYF,TGTGCCATCAGGGCCCCTTTGGACAGGGTCGAGACAGATACGCAGTATTTT
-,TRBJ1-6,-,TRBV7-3,CASSLYGDTQGSPLHF,TGTGCCAGCAGCCTATACGGGGACACCCAAGGTTCACCCCTCCACTTT
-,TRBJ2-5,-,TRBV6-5,CASSPALFDQETQYF,TGTGCCAGCAGTCCCGCCCTATTTGACCAAGAGACCCAGTACTTC
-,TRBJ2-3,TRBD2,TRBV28,CASSLYAGGLTDTQYF,TGTGCCAGCAGTTTATATGCGGGAGGTTTAACAGATACGCAGTATTTT
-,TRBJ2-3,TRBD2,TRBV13,CASSHKRGGRVDTQYF,TGTGCCAGCAGCCATAAGCGGGGGGGCCGAGTAGATACGCAGTATTTT
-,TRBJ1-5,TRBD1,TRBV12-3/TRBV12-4,CASSLQGAIQPQHF,TGTGCCAGCAGTTTGCAGGGGGCGATTCAGCCCCAGCATTTT
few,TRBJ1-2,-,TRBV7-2,CASSLAPRGSDYGYTF,TGTGCCAGCAGCTTAGCGCCTCGGGGGTCTGACTATGGCTACACCTTC
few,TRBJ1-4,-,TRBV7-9,CASSLRSSYRDLSEKLFF,TGTGCCAGCAGCTTACGCAGTTCCTACAGGGACCTAAGTGAAAAACTGTTTTTT
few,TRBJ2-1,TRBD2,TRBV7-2,CASSLGRDSGGVSSYNEQFF,TGTGCCAGCAGCTTAGGTAGAGATAGCGGGGGGGTCAGCTCCTACAATGAGCAGTTCTTC
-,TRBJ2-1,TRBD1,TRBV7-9,CASSQRTGLASNGEQFF,TGTGCCAGCAGCCAACGGACAGGGCTAGCATCCAACGGTGAGCAGTTCTTC
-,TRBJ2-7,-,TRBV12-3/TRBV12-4,CASSFGGATYEQYF,TGTGCCAGCAGTTTTGGGGGGGCGACCTACGAGCAGTACTTC
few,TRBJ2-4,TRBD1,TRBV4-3,CASSQGRQGGGIQYF,TGCGCCAGCAGCCAAGGGAGACAGGGCGGCGGCATTCAGTACTTC
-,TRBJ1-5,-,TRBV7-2,CASSPRWDQPQHF,TGTGCCAGCAGCCCAAGATGGGATCAGCCCCAGCATTTT
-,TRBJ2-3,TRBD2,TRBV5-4,CASSGTSVDTQYF,TGTGCCAGCTCTGGGACTAGCGTCGATACGCAGTATTTT
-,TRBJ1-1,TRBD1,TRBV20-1,CSARPDRALNTEAFF,TGCAGTGCTAGACCAGACAGGGCCCTAAACACTGAAGCTTTCTTT
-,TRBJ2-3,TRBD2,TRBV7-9,CASTPALAGGTDTQYF,TGTGCCAGCACCCCTGCCCTGGCGGGGGGCACAGATACGCAGTATTTT
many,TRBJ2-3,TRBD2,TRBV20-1,CSAAGGESSSTDTQYF,TGCAGTGCGGCTGGGGGGGAGTCTTCTAGCACAGATACGCAGTATTTT
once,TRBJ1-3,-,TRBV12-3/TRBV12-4,CASSTSKRNTIYF,TGTGCCAGCAGTACCTCCAAGAGAAACACCATATATTTT
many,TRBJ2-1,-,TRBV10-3,CAISEGQIYNEQFF,TGTGCCATCAGTGAGGGACAGATATACAATGAGCAGTTCTTC
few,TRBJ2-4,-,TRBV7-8,CASSLGSPRSQNIQYF,TGTGCCAGCAGCTTAGGGAGTCCGCGTAGCCAAAACATTCAGTACTTC
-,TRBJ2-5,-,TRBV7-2,CASSSGAIRETQYF,TGTGCCAGCAGCTCGGGGGCCATCCGCGAGACCCAGTACTTC
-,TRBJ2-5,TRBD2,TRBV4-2,CASSPLGLAGVYSYNEQYF,TGTGCCAGCAGCCCACTGGGACTAGCGGGGGTTTACTCCTACAATGAGCAGTACTTC
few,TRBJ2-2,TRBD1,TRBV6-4,CASGTGGRTGELFF,TGTGCCAGCGGTACAGGGGGCCGTACCGGGGAGCTGTTTTTT
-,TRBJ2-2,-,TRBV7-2,CASSSGPSGELFF,TGTGCCAGCAGCTCAGGGCCATCCGGGGAGCTGTTTTTT
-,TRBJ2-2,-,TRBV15,CATTRGGALTGELFF,TGTGCCACCACGCGAGGAGGGGCCCTCACCGGGGAGCTGTTTTTT
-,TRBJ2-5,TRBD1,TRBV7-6,CASSLWTGRYNEQYF,TGTGCCAGCAGCTTATGGACAGGGAGATACAATGAGCAGTACTTC
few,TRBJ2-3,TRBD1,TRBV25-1,CASSDDRGSDTQYF,TGTGCCAGCAGTGATGACAGGGGCTCAGATACGCAGTATTTT
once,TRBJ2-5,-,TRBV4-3,CASSQEAGWVYNEQYF,TGCGCCAGCAGCCAAGAGGCGGGTTGGGTCTACAATGAGCAGTACTTC
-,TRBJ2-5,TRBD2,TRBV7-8,CASSLGAGGLGNEQYF,TGTGCCAGCAGCTTAGGGGCGGGGGGGTTAGGGAATGAGCAGTACTTC
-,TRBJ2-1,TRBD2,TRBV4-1,CASSQAGDEQFF,TGCGCCAGCAGCCAGGCGGGGGATGAGCAGTTCTTC
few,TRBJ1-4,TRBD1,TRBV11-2,CASSIQGAHDEKLFF,TGTGCCAGCAGCATACAGGGGGCGCATGATGAAAAACTGTTTTTT
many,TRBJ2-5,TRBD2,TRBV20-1,CSAPSGGNQETQYF,TGCAGTGCTCCTAGCGGGGGGAACCAAGAGACCCAGTACTTC
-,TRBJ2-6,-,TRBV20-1,CSASLVGANVLTF,TGCAGTGCCTCACTTGTTGGGGCCAACGTCCTGACTTTC
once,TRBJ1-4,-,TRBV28,CASSLATAFLPPGDDEKLFF,TGTGCCAGCAGTTTAGCGACAGCTTTCCTCCCCCCAGGTGACGATGAAAAACTGTTTTTT
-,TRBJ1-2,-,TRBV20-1,CSARVSLEVEYGYTF,TGCAGTGCTAGAGTAAGCCTGGAGGTGGAATATGGCTACACCTTC